This TCR beta chain was sequenced in a study of T-cell reconstitution after alpha-beta-depleted transplantation in children. Using unique molecular identifiers, the investigators prepared the TCRbeta library. TCRdb fed the PCR reads into MiXCR, producing one record per CDR3 protein. The sample includes roughly 220,000 distinct CDR3 sequences, about 12% of them seen just once. This CDR3 region has 15 residues. CDR1 and CDR2 from the germline V gene are SGHRS and YFSETQ. V was clipped by 2 bases and J by 6 bases; unmatched bases: 6. This clonotype was counted at least ten times. The sequencing used PBMCs from the stem cell graft donor, collected from the stem cell graft. The clonotype was recovered from a human donor who donated a stem cell graft to a child with acute lymphoblastic leukemia. This chain uses TRBV5-1 with TRBJ2-1, with 9 bases fitting TRBD2. The CDR3 DNA follows: TGCGCCAGCAGCTTTGAGGGCGGGAGGGCCAATGAGCAGTTCTTC. Translating gives CASSFEGGRANEQFF.